In its sample, the clone carrying this TCR beta chain was seen a few times. The antigen is unknown. The CDR3 runs to 15 residues. V shed 3 bases, J shed 3 bases, and the junction held 7 bases outside the gene matches. Per the germline V gene, CDR1 is SGHTA and CDR2 is FQGTGA. Unique molecular identifiers had been added to the TCR beta cDNA libraries. TCRdb independently ran MiXCR on the PCR reads; one entry per CDR3 protein. This sample has about 820,000 distinct CDR3 sequences; about 57% occur once, and the top ten carry approximately 4.5%. The record originates from a study of post-analysis software for immune sequencing data. Study findings and constraints: In patients, roughly five TRBV segments were more frequent than in controls, with TRBV5-6, TRBV5-1 and TRBV20-1 among them.

The chain recombines TRBV7-3 with TRBJ2-7; 8 bases map to TRBD2. Input material: blood. The sequence was collected from a girl aged 5-17 years with multiple sclerosis. For the CDR3, the DNA is TGTGCCAGCAGCTTGGTAGCGGGACCCCACTACGAGCAGTACTTC. It codes for CASSLVAGPHYEQYF.